This T cell receptor (beta chain) was sequenced in a study of blood T cell repertoires in COVID-19. Study background: Samples of COVID-19 (acute and convalescent) were obtained from the United States, Italy and Spain. From T cells, B-cell-depleted T cells, or PBMCs came the material, which was cDNA or gDNA.

The CDR3 spans 14 residues. CDR1 is SGDLS and CDR2 is YYNGEE in the germline V gene. V shed 1 base and J 8 bases; nucleotides not matched to a gene: 4. In the authors' workflow: How many nucleated cells were present was estimated from reference gene primer amplification. Here immunoSEQ multiplex PCR was the method, and the copy in TCRdb shows in-frame clones only, minus some. The V and J calls and clone size were taken over from that table, and D and trimming were inferred from the DNA. The table shows around 50,000 clones, with 82% occurring only once. Sequenced sample: peripheral blood. The sequence came from an older woman with acute or convalescent COVID-19. The chain recombines TRBV9 with TRBJ2-1; 9 nucleotides line up with TRBD1. The CDR3 reads CASSVYGTGYEQFF. Here the CDR3 DNA reads TGTGCCAGCAGCGTATATGGGACAGGGTATGAGCAGTTCTTC.